What follows are 22 T cell receptor beta chains derived from one specimen sequenced in a study of beta chain features in type 1 diabetes. The study's findings and limits: Researchers report that Type 1 diabetes patients had moderately but significantly shorter TCRB CDR3s across all four CD4+ subsets.

No antigen is known for these receptors. cDNA synthesis used the whole RNA isolate, giving expressed TCRB sequences. Sequencing used immunoSEQ multiplex PCR; TCRdb keeps in-frame clones, though not all of them. The sample consists of 550,000 to 850,000 clones, roughly 13% of them appearing once. Sequencing was carried out using naive CD4+ T cells from blood. Every receptor here comes from a man in his late teens or twenties with type 1 diabetes.

The chain employs TRBV9 and TRBJ2-3; no clear D. The CDR3 contains 13 residues. V lost 4 bases to trimming and J lost 1 base, with 7 bases between them. The germline V gene encodes CDR1 SGDLS and CDR2 YYNGEE. The CDR3 loop is CASSSAGTDTQYF. The DNA of the CDR3 is TGTGCCAGCAGCAGCGCAGGCACAGATACGCAGTATTTT.

This clone was detected a few times. The rearrangement uses TRBV7-9 and TRBJ1-5; D is unresolved. Germline CDR1 reads SEHNR; CDR2 reads FQNEAQ (reference sequence). The V gene lost 1 base and the J gene lost 4 bases, with 8 bases spanning the gap. The CDR3 runs 14 residues. In DNA form, the CDR3 reads TGTGCCAGCAGCTTAGGGCAGGAGAATCAGCCCCAGCATTTT. Translation gives CASSLGQENQPQHF.

The chain employs TRBV13 and TRBJ1-5; D ambiguous. In germline, CDR1 is PRHDT, CDR2 FYEKMQ (reference sequence). The CDR3 sequence is 12 residues long. The V and J ends lost 5 bases and 4 bases respectively, with 6 bases between them. The CDR3 coding sequence is TGTGCCAGCAGCCTGACAAATCAGCCCCAGCATTTT. This codes for CASSLTNQPQHF.

This clone was detected a few times. The CDR3 nucleotides are TGTGCCTGGACGAGGGGCCCAGGGGAAAAACTGTTTTTT. Its translation: CAWTRGPGEKLFF. V gene TRBV30 combines with J gene TRBJ1-4, with D perhaps TRBD1 (5 bases). Germline V gene sequence: CDR1 GTSNPN, CDR2 SVGIG (reference sequence). The CDR3 runs 13 residues. With 4 bases removed from V and 8 bases from J, the gap between germline ends came to 14 bases.

This clone was detected a few times. The rearrangement links TRBV7-2 to TRBJ2-4, with TRBD2 matching 7 bases. CDR1 and CDR2 (germline): SGHTA, FQGNSA. The trim removed 5 bases at V and 0 bases at J, leaving 7 bases unmatched. This CDR3 is built from 16 residues. The CDR3 loop reads CASSEGGDLAKNIQYF. The CDR3 DNA is TGTGCCAGCAGCGAGGGAGGGGACCTAGCCAAAAACATTCAGTACTTC.

The chain recombines TRBV2 with TRBJ2-5; 9 bases map to TRBD2. The CDR3 loop spans 15 amino acids. Germline lookup yields CDR1 SNHLY and CDR2 FYNNEI. After removal of 5 bases from V and 5 bases from J, the junction contained 9 bases not matched to a gene. CDR3 coding DNA: TGTGCCAGCAGTCAGAGGCTAGCGGGGCGCGAGACCCAGTACTTC. Its translation: CASSQRLAGRETQYF.

The chain employs TRBV5-4 and TRBJ2-6; D gene ambiguous. The CDR3 is made up of 14 amino acids. V was pared by 4 bases and J by 4 bases, with 9 bases between. Germline CDR1 reads SGHNT; CDR2 reads YYREEE (reference sequence). CDR3 DNA: TGTGCCAGCAGCCGTCTTGGAGGGGCCAACGTCCTGACTTTC. Amino acid sequence: CASSRLGGANVLTF. The entire variable domain, with the rest obtained from reference TRBV5-4 and TRBJ2-6, is as follows: ETGVTQSPTHLIKTRGQQVTLRCSSQSGHNTVSWYQQALGQGPQFIFQYYREEENGRGNFPPRFSGLQFPNYSSELNVNALELDDSALYLCASSRLGGANVLTFGAGSRLTVL.

The V call is TRBV18, the J call TRBJ1-5; 8 nucleotides agree with TRBD1. This CDR3 has 14 amino acids. CDR1 is KGHSH, CDR2 LQKENI, per germline. The V gene end was trimmed by 3 bases and the J gene end by 6 bases; junction bases not matched to a gene: 4. Written as DNA, the CDR3 is TGTGCCAGCTCACCCGGACAGGGTCCTCAGCCCCAGCATTTT. This gives the protein CASSPGQGPQPQHF.

The V and J genes are TRBV7-2 and TRBJ1-1; no clear D. V was pared by 5 bases and J by 2 bases, with 18 bases between. Germline lookup yields CDR1 SGHTA and CDR2 FQGNSA. This CDR3 has 16 amino acids. The CDR3 DNA reads as TGTGCCAGCAGCCCCCCAGGAGGTGGCAGAAACACTGAAGCTTTCTTT. It yields the protein CASSPPGGGRNTEAFF.

V and J are TRBV9 and TRBJ2-3, with D possibly called TRBD1 or TRBD2 (6 bases each). The CDR3 runs 15 residues. The V and J ends lost 2 bases and 4 bases respectively, with 14 bases between them. Germline V gene data show CDR1 as SGDLS and CDR2 as YYNGEE. In nucleotides, the CDR3 is TGTGCCAGCAGCGTGAGATGGGGGGCGCCAGATACGCAGTATTTT. Translating gives CASSVRWGAPDTQYF.

The rearrangement uses TRBV27 and TRBJ2-7, with 10 nucleotides matching TRBD1. Germline CDR1 is MNHEY and CDR2 is SMNVEV (reference sequence). The CDR3 runs 16 residues. V dropped 5 bases and J dropped 2; count of bases not matched to a gene: 9. The CDR3 region has the DNA TGTGCCAGCAGTACCGGGACAGGGGCTATCACCTACGAGCAGTACTTC. It encodes CASSTGTGAITYEQYF.

The sample holds a few counts of this clone. This chain connects TRBV6-1 to TRBJ2-5, with D perhaps TRBD1 or TRBD2 (5 bases each). The CDR3 has 14 residues. The V end was cut by 5 bases, the J end by 5 bases, with 15 bases between. Germline V gene lookup returns CDR1 MNHNS and CDR2 SASEGT. DNA of the CDR3: TGTGCCAGCAGTTCAAACGGGTGGGGGGAGACCCAGTACTTC. Protein: CASSSNGWGETQYF.

The chain uses TRBV5-1 and TRBJ1-2; D uncertain. Germline CDR1 and CDR2: SGHRS and YFSETQ. V lost 6 bases, J lost 6 bases, and 15 bases lay in between. There are 13 residues in the CDR3. For the CDR3, the DNA is TGCGCCAGCAAAAAGACGGAGTTGGATGGCTACACCTTC. It yields the protein CASKKTELDGYTF. The full variable domain, its missing parts supplied by reference TRBV5-1 and TRBJ1-2, is KAGVTQTPRYLIKTRGQQVTLSCSPISGHRSVSWYQQTPGQGLQFLFEYFSETQRNKGNFPGRFSGRQFSNSRSEMNVSTLELGDSALYLCASKKTELDGYTFGSGTRLTVV.

In its sample, this clone was seen a few times. The J gene is TRBJ1-2, the V gene TRBV6-1, with D possibly matching TRBD1 (5 bases). The germline V gene encodes CDR1 MNHNS and CDR2 SASEGT. The CDR3 loop spans 14 amino acids. Between the trimmed V and J ends, which lost 0 bases and 5 bases, there was a span of 10 bases. The CDR3 region has the DNA TGTGCCAGCAGTGAAGCAACGGCAGGGTATGGCTACACCTTC. Protein: CASSEATAGYGYTF.

In this sample, this clone turned up a few times. V is TRBV7-8 and J is TRBJ2-1; TRBD2 matches 10 bases. Germline V CDR1 and CDR2: SGHVS, FQNEAQ. V lost 6 bases and J lost 6; bases outside the gene matches: 8. The CDR3 loop spans 15 amino acids. The CDR3 coding sequence is TGTGCCAGCAGGTCATCTAGCGGGGGTGGCAATGAGCAGTTCTTC. Protein product: CASRSSSGGGNEQFF.

The chain has TRBV5-1 and TRBJ1-6, with no clear D. Per germline, CDR1 SGHRS and CDR2 YFSETQ. This CDR3 comprises 15 residues. The germline V and J ends were trimmed by 2 bases and 13 bases, with 19 bases remaining between them. CDR3: CASSLREPKDFPLHF. As DNA, the CDR3 is TGCGCCAGCAGCTTAAGGGAGCCGAAGGATTTTCCCCTCCACTTT.

The rearrangement joins TRBV30 to TRBJ2-7; D is uncertain. The CDR3 extends over 13 amino acids. Germline V CDR1 and CDR2: GTSNPN, SVGIG (reference sequence). The V and J ends lost 2 bases and 0 bases respectively, with 8 bases between them. CDR3 nucleotide sequence: TGTGCCTGGAGTCCCATGAGCTCCTACGAGCAGTACTTC. Translated: CAWSPMSSYEQYF.

The chain uses TRBV5-4 and TRBJ2-1, with 11 bases lining up with TRBD2. V lost 4 bases to trimming and J lost 4 bases; unmatched junction nucleotides: 4. The germline CDR1 and CDR2 sequences are SGHNT and YYREEE (reference sequence). This CDR3 is built from 15 residues. For the CDR3, the DNA is TGTGCCAGCAGCGGGGGACTAGCGGATTACAATGAGCAGTTCTTC. Translated, it gives CASSGGLADYNEQFF. Filled out from reference TRBV5-4 and TRBJ2-1, the complete variable domain reads ETGVTQSPTHLIKTRGQQVTLRCSSQSGHNTVSWYQQALGQGPQFIFQYYREEENGRGNFPPRFSGLQFPNYSSELNVNALELDDSALYLCASSGGLADYNEQFFGPGTRLTVL.

The J gene is TRBJ2-5, the V gene TRBV5-4; no clear D gene. From germline, CDR1 is SGHNT and CDR2 YYREEE (reference sequence). V was cut by 5 bases and J by 6 bases, with 8 bases left in between. The CDR3 is 11 residues long. In nucleotides, the CDR3 is TGTGCCAGCAGTGGGGAACAGACCCAGTACTTC. It is translated as CASSGEQTQYF.

The chain carries TRBV5-1 and TRBJ1-6; 8 nucleotides agree with TRBD1. Germline V gene data show CDR1 as SGHRS and CDR2 as YFSETQ. The CDR3 is made up of 16 amino acids. V lost 0 bases and J lost 7; bases outside the gene matches: 6. The CDR3 spells CASSLDRDRRNSPLHF. The CDR3 DNA is TGCGCCAGCAGCTTGGATAGGGACAGGCGGAATTCACCCCTCCACTTT.

The V call is TRBV2, the J call TRBJ1-5, with a weak D call TRBD1 (6 bases). Trimming shortened V by 4 bases and J by 5 bases, and 12 bases separated the two germline ends. The CDR3 runs 14 residues. Germline V gene lookup returns CDR1 SNHLY and CDR2 FYNNEI. The CDR3 DNA is TGTGCCAGCAGTGTTCAGGGGTTAGATCAGCCCCAGCATTTT. It translates to CASSVQGLDQPQHF.

A few counts support this clone. For the CDR3, the DNA is TGTGCCAGCAGCTTCACGGGCAGCACTGAAGCTTTCTTT. Its translation: CASSFTGSTEAFF. The chain has TRBV6-5 and TRBJ1-1; D gene ambiguous. The length of the CDR3 is 13 residues. V lost 6 bases, J lost 4 bases, and 12 bases lay in between. Germline V CDR1 and CDR2: MNHEY, SVGAGI.